This T cell receptor (beta chain) was documented in a study of TIL therapy for anti-PD-1-resistant metastatic lung cancer. On the study more broadly: Tumor harvest preceded PD-1/PD-L1 blockade, followed by nivolumab treatment. Four tumors were EGFR-mutant and two were ALK-rearranged.

This was the immunoSEQ v3 assay. Profiling relied on immunoSEQ multiplex PCR, and the TCRdb table lists in-frame clones only, not all of them. The sample has approximately 18,000 clones; 83% are singletons. Noted time point: pre-treatment sample, taken before nivolumab and TIL therapy. V shed 7 bases and J shed 7 bases, with 29 bases lying between them. The CDR3 is 18 residues long. Germline V gene data show CDR1 as MDHEN and CDR2 as SYDVKM. The input for sequencing was blood, taken at baseline. The rearrangement links TRBV28 to TRBJ1-5; TRBD1 is a possible D gene (5 bases). This sequence was found in a person aged 25-85 years with non-small cell lung cancer. The CDR3 reads CASTLLSGTSSFGQPQHF. The CDR3 nucleotides read TGTGCCAGCACCTTGCTTTCGGGGACGAGTAGCTTTGGACAGCCCCAGCATTTT.